This T cell receptor (beta chain) came from a study of beta chain features in type 1 diabetes. Notes on this clone: Its antigen remains unknown.

As every portion of the isolated RNA was reverse transcribed, the sequencing read expressed TCRB transcripts. Only in-frame clones appear in the TCRdb table, and some are missing; sequencing was by immunoSEQ multiplex PCR. The data hold 50,000 to 70,000 clones, with around 53% observed a single time. The authors took one heparinised blood draw, averaging about 116 mL, from each donor. CD4+ cells of the naive, central memory, regulatory and stem cell-like memory types were sorted via CD45RO/CCR7/CD25/CD127/CD95/CD27. Each population that was sorted was more than 98% pure. Trimming cost V 0 bases and J 3 bases; bases outside gene matches: 4. Germline V lookup: CDR1 MNHEY, CDR2 SVGAGI. CDR3 length: 15 amino acids. Study-wide points: Significant though moderate, a shortening of TCRB CDR3s appeared in all four CD4+ subsets of Type 1 diabetes patients. PCR might favor shorter templates, equally in patients and controls.

The sequencing input was Tregs from blood. The origin of this receptor is a middle-aged woman with type 1 diabetes. The V and J genes are TRBV6-5 and TRBJ1-2; 7 bases fit TRBD1. The CDR3 nucleotides are TGTGCCAGCAGTTACTCAGGCAGGGGGGACTATGGCTACACCTTC. Protein: CASSYSGRGDYGYTF.